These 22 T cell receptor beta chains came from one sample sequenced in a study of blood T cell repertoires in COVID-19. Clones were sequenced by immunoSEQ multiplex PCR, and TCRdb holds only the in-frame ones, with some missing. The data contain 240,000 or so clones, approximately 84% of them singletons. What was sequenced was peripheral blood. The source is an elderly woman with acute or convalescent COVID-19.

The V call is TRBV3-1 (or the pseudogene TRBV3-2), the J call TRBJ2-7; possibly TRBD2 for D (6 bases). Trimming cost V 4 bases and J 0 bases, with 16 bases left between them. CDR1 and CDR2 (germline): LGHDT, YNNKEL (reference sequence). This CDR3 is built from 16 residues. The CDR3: CASSLSPGLSSYEQYF. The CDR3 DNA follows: TGTGCCAGCAGCCTTTCTCCGGGACTGAGCTCCTACGAGCAGTACTTC.

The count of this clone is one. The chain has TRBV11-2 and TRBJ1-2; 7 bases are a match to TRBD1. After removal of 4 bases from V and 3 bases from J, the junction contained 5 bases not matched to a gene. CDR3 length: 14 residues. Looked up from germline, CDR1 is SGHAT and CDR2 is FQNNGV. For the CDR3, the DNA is TGTGCCAGCAGCTCAACCGGGACAGACTATGGCTACACCTTC. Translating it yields CASSSTGTDYGYTF.

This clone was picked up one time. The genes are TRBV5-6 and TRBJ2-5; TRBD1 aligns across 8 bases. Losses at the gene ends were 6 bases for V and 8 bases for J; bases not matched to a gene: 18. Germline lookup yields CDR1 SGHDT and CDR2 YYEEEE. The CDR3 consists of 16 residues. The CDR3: CASKPGGQGPSGTQYF. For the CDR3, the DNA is TGTGCCAGCAAACCCGGAGGACAGGGACCCAGTGGAACCCAGTACTTC.

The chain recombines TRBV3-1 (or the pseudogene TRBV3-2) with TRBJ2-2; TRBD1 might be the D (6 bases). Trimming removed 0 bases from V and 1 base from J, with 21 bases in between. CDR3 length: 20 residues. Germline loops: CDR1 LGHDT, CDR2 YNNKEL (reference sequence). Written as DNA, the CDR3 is TGTGCCAGCAGCCAAGATATGTCCCTAGGACAGCCTGGGAACACCGGGGAGCTGTTTTTT. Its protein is CASSQDMSLGQPGNTGELFF.

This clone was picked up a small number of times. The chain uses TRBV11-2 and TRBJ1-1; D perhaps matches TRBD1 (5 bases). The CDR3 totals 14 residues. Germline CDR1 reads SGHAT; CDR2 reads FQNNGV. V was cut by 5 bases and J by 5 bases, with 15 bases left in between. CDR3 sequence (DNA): TGTGCCAGCAGCGGCGGGGCGGGGGATACTGAAGCTTTCTTT. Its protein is CASSGGAGDTEAFF.

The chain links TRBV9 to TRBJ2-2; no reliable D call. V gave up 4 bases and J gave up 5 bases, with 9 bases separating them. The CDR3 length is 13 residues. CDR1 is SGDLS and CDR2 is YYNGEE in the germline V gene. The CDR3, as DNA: TGTGCCAGCAGCCCTACGAGGACCGGGGAGCTGTTTTTT. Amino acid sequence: CASSPTRTGELFF. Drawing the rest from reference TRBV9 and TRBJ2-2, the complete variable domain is DSGVTQTPKHLITATGQRVTLRCSPRSGDLSVYWYQQSLDQGLQFLIQYYNGEERAKGNILERFSAQQFPDLHSELNLSSLELGDSALYFCASSPTRTGELFFGEGSRLTVL.

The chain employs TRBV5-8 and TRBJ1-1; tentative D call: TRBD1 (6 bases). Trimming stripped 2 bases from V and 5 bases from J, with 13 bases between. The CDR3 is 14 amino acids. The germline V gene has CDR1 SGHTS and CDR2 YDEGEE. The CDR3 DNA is TGTGCCAGCAGCTTAGAACAGGGCAGAACTGAAGCTTTCTTT. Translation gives CASSLEQGRTEAFF.

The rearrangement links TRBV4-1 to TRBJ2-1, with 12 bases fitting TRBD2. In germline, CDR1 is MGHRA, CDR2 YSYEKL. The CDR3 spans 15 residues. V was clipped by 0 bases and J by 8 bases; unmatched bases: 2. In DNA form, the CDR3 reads TGCGCCAGCAGCCAAGAGGGACTAGCGGGTCATGAGCAGTTCTTC. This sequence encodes CASSQEGLAGHEQFF.

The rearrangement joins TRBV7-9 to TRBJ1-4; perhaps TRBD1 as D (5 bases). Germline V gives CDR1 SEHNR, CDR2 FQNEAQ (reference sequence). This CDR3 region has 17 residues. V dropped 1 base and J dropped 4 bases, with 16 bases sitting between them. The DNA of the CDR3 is TGTGCCAGCAGCTTAGGGCTTCGCGTTGGACATAATGAAAAACTGTTTTTT. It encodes CASSLGLRVGHNEKLFF. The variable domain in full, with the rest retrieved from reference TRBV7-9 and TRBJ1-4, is DTGVSQNPRHKITKRGQNVTFRCDPISEHNRLYWYRQTLGQGPEFLTYFQNEAQLEKSRLLSDRFSAERPKGSFSTLEIQRTEQGDSAMYLCASSLGLRVGHNEKLFFGSGTQLSVL.

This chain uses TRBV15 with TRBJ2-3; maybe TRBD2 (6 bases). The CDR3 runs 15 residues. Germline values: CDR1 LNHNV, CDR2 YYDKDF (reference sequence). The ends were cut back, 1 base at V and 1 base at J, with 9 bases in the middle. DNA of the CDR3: TGTGCCACCAGCAGAGTGGGCGGGGGCACAGATACGCAGTATTTT. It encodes CATSRVGGGTDTQYF.

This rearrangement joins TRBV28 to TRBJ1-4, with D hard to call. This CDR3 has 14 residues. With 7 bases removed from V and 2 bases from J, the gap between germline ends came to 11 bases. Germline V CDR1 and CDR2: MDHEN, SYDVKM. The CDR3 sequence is CASNDEATNEKLFF. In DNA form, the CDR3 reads TGTGCCAGCAATGACGAGGCGACTAATGAAAAACTGTTTTTT.

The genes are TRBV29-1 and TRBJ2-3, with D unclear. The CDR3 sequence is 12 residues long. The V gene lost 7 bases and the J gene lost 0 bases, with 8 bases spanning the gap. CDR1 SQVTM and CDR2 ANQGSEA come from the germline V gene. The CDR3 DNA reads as TGCAGCGCCCCCGAGAGCACAGATACGCAGTATTTT. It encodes CSAPESTDTQYF.

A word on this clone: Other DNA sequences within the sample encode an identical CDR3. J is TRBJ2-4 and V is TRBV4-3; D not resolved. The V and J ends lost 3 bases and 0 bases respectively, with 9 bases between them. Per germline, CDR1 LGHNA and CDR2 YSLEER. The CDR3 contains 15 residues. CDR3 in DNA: TGCGCCAGCAGCCAGTCACGGGTAGCCAAAAACATTCAGTACTTC. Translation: CASSQSRVAKNIQYF.

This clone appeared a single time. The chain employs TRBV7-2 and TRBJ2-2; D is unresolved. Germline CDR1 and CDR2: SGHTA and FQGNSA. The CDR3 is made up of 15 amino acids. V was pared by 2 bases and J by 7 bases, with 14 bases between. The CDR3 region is CASSLLGSQHGELFF. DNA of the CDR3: TGTGCCAGCAGCTTACTAGGCAGCCAGCACGGGGAGCTGTTTTTT.

The CDR3 loop is CASSPPGTANDKQYF. As DNA, the CDR3 is TGTGCCAGCAGCCCTCCCGGGACAGCGAACGACAAGCAGTACTTC. The J gene is TRBJ2-7, the V gene TRBV14; 7 bases are a match to TRBD1. The CDR3 length is 15 residues. Germline values: CDR1 SGHDN, CDR2 FVKESK. V shed 4 bases, J shed 8 bases, and the junction held 14 bases outside the gene matches.

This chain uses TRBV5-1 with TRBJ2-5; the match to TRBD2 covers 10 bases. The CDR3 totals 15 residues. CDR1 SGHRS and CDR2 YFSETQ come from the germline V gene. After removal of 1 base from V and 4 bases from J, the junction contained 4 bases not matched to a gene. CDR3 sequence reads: CASSLLAGEGETQYF. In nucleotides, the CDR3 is TGCGCCAGCAGCTTGCTAGCGGGGGAGGGAGAGACCCAGTACTTC.

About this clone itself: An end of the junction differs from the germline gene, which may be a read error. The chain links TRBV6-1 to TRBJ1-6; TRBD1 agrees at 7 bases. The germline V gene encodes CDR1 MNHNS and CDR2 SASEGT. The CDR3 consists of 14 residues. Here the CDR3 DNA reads TGTGCCAGCAGAGAAGGGACAGAGGGAATCCCCCTCCACTTT. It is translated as CASREGTEGIPLHF.

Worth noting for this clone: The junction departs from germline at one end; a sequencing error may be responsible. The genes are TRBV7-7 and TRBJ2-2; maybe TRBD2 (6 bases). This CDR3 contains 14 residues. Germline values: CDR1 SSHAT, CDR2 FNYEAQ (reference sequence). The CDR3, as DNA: TGTGCTAGCAGCTTATTGTCGGGAGTCGGGGAGCTGTTTTTT. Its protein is CASSLLSGVGELFF.

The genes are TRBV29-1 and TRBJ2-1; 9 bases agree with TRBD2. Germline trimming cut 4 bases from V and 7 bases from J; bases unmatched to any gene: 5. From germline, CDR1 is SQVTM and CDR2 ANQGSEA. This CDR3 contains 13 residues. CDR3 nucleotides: TGCAGCGTTGCAACTAGCGGGTGGAATGAGCAGTTCTTC. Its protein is CSVATSGWNEQFF.

The CDR3 region is CASSLNQGYTEAFF. For the CDR3, the DNA is TGTGCCAGCAGCTTAAATCAGGGCTACACTGAAGCTTTCTTT. The V gene is TRBV7-9, the J gene TRBJ1-1, with a weak D call TRBD1 (5 bases). Trimming removed 2 bases at V and 3 bases at J, with 10 bases between. Germline V gene data show CDR1 as SEHNR and CDR2 as FQNEAQ (reference sequence). The CDR3 contains 14 residues. Full variable domain (remainder filled in from reference TRBV7-9 and TRBJ1-1): DTGVSQNPRHKITKRGQNVTFRCDPISEHNRLYWYRQTLGQGPEFLTYFQNEAQLEKSRLLSDRFSAERPKGSFSTLEIQRTEQGDSAMYLCASSLNQGYTEAFFGQGTRLTVV.

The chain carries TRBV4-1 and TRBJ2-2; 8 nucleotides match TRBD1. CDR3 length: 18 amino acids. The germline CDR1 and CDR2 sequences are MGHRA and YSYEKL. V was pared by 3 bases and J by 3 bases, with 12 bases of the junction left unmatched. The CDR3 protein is CASSQARSGQGDTGELFF. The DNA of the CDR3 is TGCGCCAGCAGCCAGGCCCGATCCGGACAGGGAGACACCGGGGAGCTGTTTTTT.

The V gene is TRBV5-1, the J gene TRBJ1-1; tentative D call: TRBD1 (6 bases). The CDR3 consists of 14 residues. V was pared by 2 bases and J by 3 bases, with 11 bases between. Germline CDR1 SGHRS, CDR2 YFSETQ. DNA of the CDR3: TGCGCCAGCAGCTTCCAACAGGGAGACACTGAAGCTTTCTTT. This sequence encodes CASSFQQGDTEAFF.